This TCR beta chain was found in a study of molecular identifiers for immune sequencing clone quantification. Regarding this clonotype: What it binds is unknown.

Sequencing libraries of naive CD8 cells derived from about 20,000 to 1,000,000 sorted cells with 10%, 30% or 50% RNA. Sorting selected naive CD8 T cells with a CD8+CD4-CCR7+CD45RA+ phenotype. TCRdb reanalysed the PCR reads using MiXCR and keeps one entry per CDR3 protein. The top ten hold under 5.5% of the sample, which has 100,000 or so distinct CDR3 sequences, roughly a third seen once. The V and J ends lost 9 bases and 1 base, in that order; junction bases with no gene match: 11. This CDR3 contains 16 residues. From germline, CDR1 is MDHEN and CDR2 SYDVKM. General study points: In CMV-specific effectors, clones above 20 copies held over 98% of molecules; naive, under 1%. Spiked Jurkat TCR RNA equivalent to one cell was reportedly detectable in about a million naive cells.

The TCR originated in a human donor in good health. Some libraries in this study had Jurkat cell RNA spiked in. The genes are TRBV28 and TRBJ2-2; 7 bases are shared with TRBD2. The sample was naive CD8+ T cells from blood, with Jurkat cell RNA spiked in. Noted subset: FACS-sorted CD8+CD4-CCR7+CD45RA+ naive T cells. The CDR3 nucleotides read TGTGCCAGTGTGCCGGTTGGGAGGGAGAACACCGGGGAGCTGTTTTTT. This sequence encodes CASVPVGRENTGELFF.